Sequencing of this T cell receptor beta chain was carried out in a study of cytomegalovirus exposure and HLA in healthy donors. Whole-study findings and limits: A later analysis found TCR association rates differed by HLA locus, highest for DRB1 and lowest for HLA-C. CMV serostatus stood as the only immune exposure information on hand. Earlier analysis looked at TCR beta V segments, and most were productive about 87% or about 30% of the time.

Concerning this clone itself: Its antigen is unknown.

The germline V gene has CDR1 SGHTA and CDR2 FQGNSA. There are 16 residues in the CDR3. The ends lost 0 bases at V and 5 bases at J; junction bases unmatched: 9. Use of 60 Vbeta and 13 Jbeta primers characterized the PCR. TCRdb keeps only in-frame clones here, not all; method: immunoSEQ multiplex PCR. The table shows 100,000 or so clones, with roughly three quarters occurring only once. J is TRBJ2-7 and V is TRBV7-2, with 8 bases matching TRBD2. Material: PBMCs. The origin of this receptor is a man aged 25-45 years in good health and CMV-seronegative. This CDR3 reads CASSLAARGAGDEQYF. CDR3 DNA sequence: TGTGCCAGCAGCTTAGCGGCGCGGGGGGCGGGGGACGAGCAGTACTTC.